A single sample is the source of the 15 T cell receptor beta chains below, sequenced in a study of blood T cells in healthy people across ages. Primed by a sample-barcoded 5' primer and a J-beta primer mix, a second PCR proceeded for 7 to 11 cycles. Each CDR3 protein is one row after TCRdb ran MiXCR on the 5' RACE reads. The table has some 860,000 distinct CDR3 sequences, roughly 56% seen once. Sequencing used blood. The source is a man aged 40-50 years in good health.

V is TRBV9 and J is TRBJ2-5; D is unclear. The CDR3 contains 15 residues. Germline V lookup: CDR1 SGDLS, CDR2 YYNGEE. The V and J ends lost 3 bases and 1 base respectively, with 13 bases between them. The CDR3 region has the DNA TGTGCCAGCAGCGCAACACCCAACCCCCAAGAGACCCAGTACTTC. Translating it yields CASSATPNPQETQYF.

Written as DNA, the CDR3 is TGTGCCAGCAGCGTAGTCGGGTTTCCAGATACGCAGTATTTT. Translated: CASSVVGFPDTQYF. This chain connects TRBV9 to TRBJ2-3; D uncertain. Trimming removed 0 bases at V and 4 bases at J, with 9 bases between. The CDR3 loop spans 14 amino acids. CDR1 and CDR2 (germline): SGDLS, YYNGEE. Variable domain in full (rest from reference TRBV9 and TRBJ2-3): DSGVTQTPKHLITATGQRVTLRCSPRSGDLSVYWYQQSLDQGLQFLIQYYNGEERAKGNILERFSAQQFPDLHSELNLSSLELGDSALYFCASSVVGFPDTQYFGPGTRLTVL.

The count of this clonotype is one. The chain has TRBV7-2 and TRBJ1-1; D is ambiguous. Per the germline V gene, CDR1 is SGHTA and CDR2 is FQGNSA. Trimming took off 5 bases at V and 5 bases at J, with 15 bases between the two ends. The CDR3 is made up of 14 amino acids. This chain's CDR3 is CASSLGQMGTEAFF. The CDR3 region has the DNA TGTGCCAGCAGCCTGGGTCAGATGGGGACTGAAGCTTTCTTT.

This clonotype was counted only a few times. The chain joins TRBV7-2 to TRBJ2-7, with TRBD2 as a possible D gene (5 bases). The CDR3 contains 13 residues. The germline CDR1 and CDR2 sequences are SGHTA and FQGNSA. V lost 3 bases, J lost 6 bases, and 12 bases lay in between. The CDR3 region has the DNA TGTGCCAGCAGCTTTTTGAGGGTCTCCGAGCAGTACTTC. It encodes CASSFLRVSEQYF.

The chain is built from TRBV7-9 and TRBJ1-5, with a weak D call TRBD1 (6 bases). Germline CDR1 reads SEHNR; CDR2 reads FQNEAQ (reference sequence). The CDR3 sequence is 17 residues long. The V and J ends lost 5 bases and 5 bases respectively, with 22 bases between them. CDR3 DNA: TGTGCCAGCAGCCAGATTGGGGTCTGGACAGATGATCAGCCCCAGCATTTT. It specifies CASSQIGVWTDDQPQHF.

This clonotype has a count of ten or more. The rearrangement joins TRBV7-8 to TRBJ1-5; TRBD1 agrees at 7 bases. The CDR3 is 14 residues long. The V and J ends lost 5 bases and 6 bases, in that order; junction bases with no gene match: 7. The germline V gene has CDR1 SGHVS and CDR2 FQNEAQ. CDR3 residues: CASSGDRVGQPQHF. For the CDR3, the DNA is TGTGCCAGCAGCGGCGACAGGGTGGGTCAGCCCCAGCATTTT.

This clonotype was seen more than once but under ten times. The chain uses TRBV7-2 and TRBJ2-3; D is uncertain. The CDR3 spans 13 residues. With 5 bases removed from V and 1 base from J, the gap between germline ends came to 7 bases. Germline V CDR1 and CDR2: SGHTA, FQGNSA. The CDR3 is CASSNLGTDTQYF. DNA for the CDR3: TGTGCCAGCAGCAACCTAGGCACAGATACGCAGTATTTT.

This rearrangement joins TRBV25-1 to TRBJ2-5, with 12 bases matching TRBD2. V lost 2 bases and J lost 11; bases outside the gene matches: 12. This CDR3 has 16 residues. Germline V gives CDR1 MGHDK, CDR2 SYGVNS. The CDR3 protein is CASSEGTSGSYNEQYF. The CDR3 DNA reads TGTGCCAGCAGTGAAGGGACTAGCGGGTCCTACAATGAGCAGTACTTC. The whole variable domain, filled in from reference TRBV25-1 and TRBJ2-5, reads EADIYQTPRYLVIGTGKKITLECSQTMGHDKMYWYQQDPGMELHLIHYSYGVNSTEKGDLSSESTVSRIRTEHFPLTLESARPSHTSQYLCASSEGTSGSYNEQYFGPGTRLLVL.

The V call is TRBV20-1, the J call TRBJ2-7, with 11 bases that match TRBD2. The J call may not be correct, given that the DNA end is closer to TRBJ2-5. In germline, CDR1 is DFQATT, CDR2 SNEGSKA (reference sequence). The CDR3 extends over 14 amino acids. For the CDR3, the DNA is TGCAGTGCTAGACTAGCGGGGGGAGGGGAGACCCAGTACTTC. Its translation is CSARLAGGGETQYF.

This chain connects TRBV4-2 to TRBJ2-7; 7 bases are shared with TRBD2. Germline-derived CDR1 and CDR2 are LGHNA and YNFKEQ. Trimming cost V 1 base and J 1 base; bases outside gene matches: 7. This CDR3 comprises 16 residues. CDR3 nucleotide sequence: TGTGCCAGCAGCCAAGGGGGCGGGAGAGGATCCTACGAGCAGTACTTC. It encodes CASSQGGGRGSYEQYF.

This clonotype was observed a few times. V usage is TRBV4-1 and J usage is TRBJ2-7; 9 bases fit TRBD2. The CDR3 runs 17 residues. Germline V lookup: CDR1 MGHRA, CDR2 YSYEKL. The V and J ends lost 3 bases and 1 base, in that order; junction bases with no gene match: 10. CDR3 nucleotides: TGCGCCAGCAGCCAGCAGACTAGCGGACTTATTTCCTACGAGCAGTACTTC. Translated, it gives CASSQQTSGLISYEQYF.

The chain joins TRBV28 to TRBJ1-5; no definite D call. Between the trimmed V and J ends, which lost 6 bases and 5 bases, there was a span of 5 bases. This CDR3 is built from 11 residues. The germline CDR1 and CDR2 sequences are MDHEN and SYDVKM. The CDR3 spells CASRSYQPQHF. As DNA, the CDR3 is TGTGCCAGCAGATCTTATCAGCCCCAGCATTTT.

The chain recombines TRBV6-5 with TRBJ2-1, with D possibly called TRBD1 or TRBD2 (5 bases each). Looked up from germline, CDR1 is MNHEY and CDR2 is SVGAGI. Trimming removed 0 bases from V and 4 bases from J, with 13 bases in between. The CDR3 is 16 amino acids. The CDR3 DNA reads TGTGCCAGCAGTTACTCGGTCGGGACCCCTTACAATGAGCAGTTCTTC. It is translated as CASSYSVGTPYNEQFF.

About this clonotype: One end of the junction fails to match germline, which may point to a read error. The genes are TRBV14 and TRBJ2-1; D unresolved. The CDR3 loop spans 14 amino acids. Germline CDR1 and CDR2: SGHDN and FVKESK. CDR3: CASSPEPAVNKQFF. The CDR3 bases are TGTGCCAGCAGCCCGGAGCCAGCTGTCAATAAGCAGTTCTTC.

This rearrangement joins TRBV9 to TRBJ2-5; the match to TRBD2 covers 7 bases. CDR3 size: 15 residues. The V gene end was trimmed by 4 bases and the J gene end by 0 bases; junction bases not matched to a gene: 6. CDR1 and CDR2 from the germline V gene are SGDLS and YYNGEE. CDR3 sequence (DNA): TGTGCCAGCAGCCGGGACTATCAGTACCAAGAGACCCAGTACTTC. Encoded protein: CASSRDYQYQETQYF.